Following are 3 T cell receptor beta chains from one sample sequenced in a study of T cell responses to AZD1222 COVID-19 vaccine. Generated by immunoSEQ multiplex PCR, the TCRdb table keeps only in-frame clones and is missing some. The sample lists under 140,000 clones; about 94% were seen once. The material sequenced was peripheral blood, taken 28 days after the second AZD1222 dose. These receptors all stem from an adult who received the AZD1222 COVID-19 vaccine.

V usage is TRBV6-5 and J usage is TRBJ1-5, with D uncertain. Trimming took off 8 bases at V and 2 bases at J, with 16 bases between the two ends. The CDR3 covers 15 residues. Germline CDR1 MNHEY, CDR2 SVGAGI. The CDR3 region has the DNA TGTGCCAGCGGCGTATTGGGTATTGGCAATCAGCCCCAGCATTTT. This encodes CASGVLGIGNQPQHF.

The chain joins TRBV30 to TRBJ1-2; 8 bases line up with TRBD1. CDR1 and CDR2 (germline): GTSNPN, SVGIG (reference sequence). The CDR3 consists of 13 residues. The V segment lost 5 bases and the J segment 3 bases; nucleotides outside the gene matches: 5. The CDR3 is CAWGQGLDYGYTF. In nucleotides, the CDR3 is TGTGCCTGGGGACAGGGCTTGGACTATGGCTACACCTTC.

J is TRBJ2-7 and V is TRBV5-1; the match to TRBD2 covers 12 bases. The CDR3 sequence is 14 residues long. Germline CDR1 is SGHRS and CDR2 is YFSETQ. V trimming: 4 bases; J trimming: 5 bases; junction bases outside the gene matches: 4. The CDR3 protein is CASSAGLAGHEQYF. DNA of the CDR3: TGCGCCAGCAGCGCCGGACTAGCGGGGCACGAGCAGTACTTC. Looking up the rest from reference TRBV5-1 and TRBJ2-7 gives the full variable domain: KAGVTQTPRYLIKTRGQQVTLSCSPISGHRSVSWYQQTPGQGLQFLFEYFSETQRNKGNFPGRFSGRQFSNSRSEMNVSTLELGDSALYLCASSAGLAGHEQYFGPGTRLTVT.